This T cell receptor beta chain was found in a study of blood T cell repertoires in COVID-19. This table comes from immunoSEQ multiplex PCR, and its TCRdb copy is limited to in-frame clones, with some not included. This sample carries about 360,000 clones, about 87% of them seen once, and the ten largest clones take 1% to 1.5%. All enrollees were roughly 18 to 89 years old and from under 25 US areas. Germline-derived CDR1 and CDR2 are MGHRA and YSYEKL. The CDR3 is 15 residues long. Trimming took off 0 bases at V and 4 bases at J, with 10 bases between the two ends. Sequenced input: PBMCs or T cells enriched from blood (not recorded which). This receptor was obtained from a man aged 25-45 years who had recovered from COVID-19. The chain carries TRBV4-1 and TRBJ1-5; maybe TRBD1 (6 bases). Written as DNA, the CDR3 is TGCGCCAGCAGCCAAGATAAGGGGGTAAATCAGCCCCAGCATTTT. It yields the protein CASSQDKGVNQPQHF.